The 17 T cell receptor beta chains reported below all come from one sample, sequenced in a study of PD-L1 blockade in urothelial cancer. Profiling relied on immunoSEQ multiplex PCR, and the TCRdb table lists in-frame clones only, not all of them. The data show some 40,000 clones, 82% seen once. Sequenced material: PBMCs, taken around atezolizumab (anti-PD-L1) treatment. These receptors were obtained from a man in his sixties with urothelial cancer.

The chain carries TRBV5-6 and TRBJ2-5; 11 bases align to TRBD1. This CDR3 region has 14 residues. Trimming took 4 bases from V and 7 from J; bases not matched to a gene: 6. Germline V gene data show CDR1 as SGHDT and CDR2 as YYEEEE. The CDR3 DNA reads TGTGCCAGCAGCAAAACGGGACAGGGGGGGACCCAGTACTTC. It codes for CASSKTGQGGTQYF. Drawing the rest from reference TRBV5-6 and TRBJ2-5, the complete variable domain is DAGVTQSPTHLIKTRGQQVTLRCSPKSGHDTVSWYQQALGQGPQFIFQYYEEEERQRGNFPDRFSGHQFPNYSSELNVNALLLGDSALYLCASSKTGQGGTQYFGPGTRLLVL.

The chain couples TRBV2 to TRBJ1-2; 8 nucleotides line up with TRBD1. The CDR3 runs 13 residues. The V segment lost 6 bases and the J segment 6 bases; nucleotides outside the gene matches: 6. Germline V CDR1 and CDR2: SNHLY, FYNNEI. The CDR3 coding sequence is TGTGCCAGCAGAGACAGGGGTGGGGATGGCTACACCTTC. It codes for CASRDRGGDGYTF.

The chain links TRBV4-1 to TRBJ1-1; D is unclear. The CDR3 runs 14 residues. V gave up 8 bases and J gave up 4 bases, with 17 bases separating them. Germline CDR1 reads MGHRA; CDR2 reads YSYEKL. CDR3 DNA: TGCGCCAGCGCCGCGGGGTTTGAGAGCACTGAAGCTTTCTTT. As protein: CASAAGFESTEAFF.

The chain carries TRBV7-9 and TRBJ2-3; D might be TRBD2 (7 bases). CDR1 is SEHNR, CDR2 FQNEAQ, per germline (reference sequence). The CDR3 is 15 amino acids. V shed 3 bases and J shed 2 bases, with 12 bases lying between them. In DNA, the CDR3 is TGTGCCAGCAGCTTTGGCGGGGGCCACACAGATACGCAGTATTTT. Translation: CASSFGGGHTDTQYF.

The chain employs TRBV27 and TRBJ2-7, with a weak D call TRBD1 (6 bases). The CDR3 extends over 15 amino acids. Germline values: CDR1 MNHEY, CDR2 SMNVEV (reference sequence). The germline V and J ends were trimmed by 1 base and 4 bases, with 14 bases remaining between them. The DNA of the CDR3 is TGTGCCAGCAGTTTATTTACAGGGCCCGGGTACGAGCAGTACTTC. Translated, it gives CASSLFTGPGYEQYF.

The CDR3 region is CASTNQETQYF. DNA of the CDR3: TGTGCCAGCACCAACCAAGAGACCCAGTACTTC. The chain couples TRBV27 to TRBJ2-5, with D unclear. Deletions cut 7 bases from V and 0 bases from J, with 3 bases between. Germline CDR1 and CDR2: MNHEY and SMNVEV (reference sequence). CDR3 length: 11 amino acids.

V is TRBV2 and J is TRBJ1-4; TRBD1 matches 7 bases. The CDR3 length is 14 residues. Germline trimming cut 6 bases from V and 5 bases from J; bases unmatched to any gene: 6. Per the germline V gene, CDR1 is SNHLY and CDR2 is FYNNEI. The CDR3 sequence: CASRPGQRNEKLFF. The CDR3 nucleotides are TGTGCCAGCAGGCCGGGACAGCGGAATGAAAAACTGTTTTTT.

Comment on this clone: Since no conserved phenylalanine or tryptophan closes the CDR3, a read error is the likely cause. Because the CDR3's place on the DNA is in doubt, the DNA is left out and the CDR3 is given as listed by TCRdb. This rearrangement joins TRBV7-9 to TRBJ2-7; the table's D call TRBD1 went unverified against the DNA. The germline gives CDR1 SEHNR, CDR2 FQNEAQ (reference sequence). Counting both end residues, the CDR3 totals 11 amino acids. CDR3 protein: CASSLGGREGE.

CDR3 sequence (DNA): TGTGCCAGCAGCAAACCACCCCGGGACAGGGAGGGGAACTATGGCTACACCTTC. Protein sequence: CASSKPPRDREGNYGYTF. The chain employs TRBV7-8 and TRBJ1-2; TRBD1 aligns across 9 bases. V shed 5 bases, J shed 2 bases, and the junction held 15 bases outside the gene matches. The germline gives CDR1 SGHVS, CDR2 FQNEAQ. The CDR3 consists of 18 residues.

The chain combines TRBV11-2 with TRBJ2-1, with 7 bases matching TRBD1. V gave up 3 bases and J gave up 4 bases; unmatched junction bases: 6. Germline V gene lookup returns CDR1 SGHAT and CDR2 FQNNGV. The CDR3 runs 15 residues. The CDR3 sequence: CASSFRTGEYNEQFF. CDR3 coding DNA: TGTGCCAGCAGCTTCCGGACAGGTGAATACAATGAGCAGTTCTTC.

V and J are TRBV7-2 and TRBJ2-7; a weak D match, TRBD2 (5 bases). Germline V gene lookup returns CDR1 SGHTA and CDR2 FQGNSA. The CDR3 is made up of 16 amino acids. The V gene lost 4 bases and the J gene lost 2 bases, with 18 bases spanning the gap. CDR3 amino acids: CASSSGPGSGAYEQYF. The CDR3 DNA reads TGTGCCAGCAGCTCCGGGCCGGGGAGTGGGGCCTACGAGCAGTACTTC.

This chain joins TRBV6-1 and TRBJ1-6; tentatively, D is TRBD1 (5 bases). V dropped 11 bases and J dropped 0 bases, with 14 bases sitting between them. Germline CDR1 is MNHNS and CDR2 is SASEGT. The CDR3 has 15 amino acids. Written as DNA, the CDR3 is TGTGCCGCCCGGGGGGAGGTCTCCTATAATTCACCCCTCCACTTT. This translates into CAARGEVSYNSPLHF.

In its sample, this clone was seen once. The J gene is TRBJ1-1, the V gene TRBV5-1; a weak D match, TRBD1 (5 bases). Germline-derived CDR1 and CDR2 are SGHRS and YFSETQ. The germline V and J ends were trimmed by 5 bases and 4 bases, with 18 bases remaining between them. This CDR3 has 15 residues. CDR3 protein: CASRTRLGEGTEAFF. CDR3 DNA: TGCGCCAGCAGAACGCGTTTGGGGGAGGGCACTGAAGCTTTCTTT.

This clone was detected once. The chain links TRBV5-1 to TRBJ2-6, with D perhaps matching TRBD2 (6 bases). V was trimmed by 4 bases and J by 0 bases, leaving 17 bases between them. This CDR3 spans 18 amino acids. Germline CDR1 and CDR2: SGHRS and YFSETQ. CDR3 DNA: TGCGCCAGCAGCCCAAAGGGCGGGGCCAGCTCTGGGGCCAACGTCCTGACTTTC. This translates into CASSPKGGASSGANVLTF.

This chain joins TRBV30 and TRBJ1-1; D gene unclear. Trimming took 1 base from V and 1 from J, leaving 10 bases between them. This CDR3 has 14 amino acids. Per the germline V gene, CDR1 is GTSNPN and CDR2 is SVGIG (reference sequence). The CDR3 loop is CAWSAGLRNTEAFF. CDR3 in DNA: TGTGCCTGGAGTGCCGGTTTGAGGAACACTGAAGCTTTCTTT.

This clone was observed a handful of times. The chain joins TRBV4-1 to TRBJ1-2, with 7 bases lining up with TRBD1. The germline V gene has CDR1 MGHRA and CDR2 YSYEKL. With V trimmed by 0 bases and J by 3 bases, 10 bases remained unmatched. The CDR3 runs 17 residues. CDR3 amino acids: CASSQDSRRGAYYGYTF. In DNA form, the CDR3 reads TGCGCCAGCAGCCAAGATAGTCGCAGGGGGGCGTACTATGGCTACACCTTC.

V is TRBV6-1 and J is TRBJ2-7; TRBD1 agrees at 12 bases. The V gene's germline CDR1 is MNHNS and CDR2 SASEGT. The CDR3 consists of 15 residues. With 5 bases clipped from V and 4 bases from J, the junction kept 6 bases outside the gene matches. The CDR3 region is CASSPGTGGGYEQYF. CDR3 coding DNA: TGTGCCAGCAGTCCCGGGACAGGGGGCGGGTACGAGCAGTACTTC.